This entry lists 15 T cell receptor beta chains sequenced from one sample in a study of cytomegalovirus exposure and HLA in healthy donors. The PCR made use of 60 Vbeta and 13 Jbeta primers. Using immunoSEQ multiplex PCR, the repertoire was profiled, and TCRdb retains in-frame clones only, with some absent. Of around 140,000 clones listed, more than 70% are singletons. The sample taken for sequencing was PBMCs. Receptors originate from a woman aged 55 to 70 in good health and CMV-seronegative.

This clone was seen a few times. V gene TRBV5-1 combines with J gene TRBJ1-1, with 7 bases matching TRBD1. The trim removed 4 bases at V and 1 base at J, leaving 4 bases unmatched. Germline CDR1 is SGHRS and CDR2 is YFSETQ. The CDR3 has 14 amino acids. For the CDR3, the DNA is TGCGCCAGCAGCGGTCGGACAGGGAACACTGAAGCTTTCTTT. Amino acid sequence: CASSGRTGNTEAFF.

V and J are TRBV4-1 and TRBJ1-1; no clear D. The germline V gene has CDR1 MGHRA and CDR2 YSYEKL. The CDR3 is 15 amino acids. V was shortened by 4 bases and J by 1 base, with 13 bases between the two germline ends. The chain's CDR3 is CASSLRSPGNTEAFF. As DNA, the CDR3 is TGCGCCAGCAGCCTTCGAAGCCCGGGGAACACTGAAGCTTTCTTT.

This rearrangement joins TRBV7-9 to TRBJ2-7; 7 bases match TRBD1. Germline V gene data show CDR1 as SEHNR and CDR2 as FQNEAQ (reference sequence). This CDR3 contains 16 residues. V lost 5 bases to trimming and J lost 6 bases; unmatched junction nucleotides: 16. The DNA for the CDR3 is TGTGCCAGCAGCGACACCTCAGGGGGACCCACCCTCGAGCAGTACTTC. Its protein is CASSDTSGGPTLEQYF.

V and J are TRBV7-9 and TRBJ2-6, with no clear D. The CDR3 is 18 amino acids. Germline CDR1 SEHNR, CDR2 FQNEAQ (reference sequence). V was cut by 1 base and J by 0 bases, with 13 bases left in between. The CDR3 is CASSLGLGSYSGANVLTF. The DNA for the CDR3 is TGTGCCAGCAGCTTAGGGTTGGGCAGCTACTCTGGGGCCAACGTCCTGACTTTC.

This chain uses TRBV29-1 with TRBJ1-5, with a weak D call TRBD1 (5 bases). Germline V gene lookup returns CDR1 SQVTM and CDR2 ANQGSEA. CDR3 length: 13 residues. V was cut by 6 bases and J by 6 bases, with 15 bases left in between. CDR3 in DNA: TGCAGCGTCCTCTCCAGGGCAGGTCAGCCCCAGCATTTT. Its translation is CSVLSRAGQPQHF.

The chain carries TRBV29-1 and TRBJ2-1; possible D gene TRBD2, 6 bases. The CDR3 has 14 residues. In germline, CDR1 is SQVTM, CDR2 ANQGSEA. V lost 2 bases, J lost 0 bases, and 8 bases lay in between. In DNA form, the CDR3 reads TGCAGCGTTGAATTGGGGGGCTCCTACAATGAGCAGTTCTTC. It translates to CSVELGGSYNEQFF.

The V call is TRBV5-1, the J call TRBJ2-3, with 13 bases that match TRBD2. Trimming cost V 4 bases and J 4 bases; bases outside gene matches: 6. CDR3 size: 16 residues. Germline CDR1 SGHRS, CDR2 YFSETQ. This CDR3 is CASSPGLAGTPDTQYF. The CDR3 bases are TGCGCCAGCAGCCCGGGACTAGCGGGGACGCCAGATACGCAGTATTTT.

V usage is TRBV7-2 and J usage is TRBJ1-1, with TRBD1 matching 10 bases. The CDR3 is 18 residues long. Germline V gene sequence: CDR1 SGHTA, CDR2 FQGNSA. With V trimmed by 5 bases and J by 3 bases, 15 bases remained unmatched. The CDR3 region has the DNA TGTGCCAGCAGCCCTCGGACAGGGGGACGAAGTCGGGACACTGAAGCTTTCTTT. Amino acids: CASSPRTGGRSRDTEAFF.

The J gene is TRBJ1-2, the V gene TRBV28; 8 nucleotides agree with TRBD1. V shed 6 bases and J 4 bases; nucleotides not matched to a gene: 10. Germline CDR1 MDHEN, CDR2 SYDVKM. This CDR3 is built from 15 residues. Here the CDR3 DNA reads TGTGCCAGCAGCCCCAGACAGGGGCGCATCTATGGCTACACCTTC. It is translated as CASSPRQGRIYGYTF.

The V gene is TRBV5-1, the J gene TRBJ2-2; D perhaps matches TRBD2 (6 bases). Germline V gene data show CDR1 as SGHRS and CDR2 as YFSETQ. Trimming shortened V by 4 bases and J by 5 bases, and 12 bases separated the two germline ends. The CDR3 contains 14 residues. The CDR3 sequence is CASSVSGRTGELFF. The CDR3 DNA follows: TGCGCCAGCAGCGTTAGCGGCCGGACCGGGGAGCTGTTTTTT.

This clone showed up just a few times. The CDR3 DNA sequence: TGCGCCAGCAGCTTGGCGGGCGGGGCGTACAATGAGCAGTTCTTC. As protein: CASSLAGGAYNEQFF. The V call is TRBV5-1, the J call TRBJ2-1; maybe TRBD2 (6 bases). The germline V gene has CDR1 SGHRS and CDR2 YFSETQ. V lost 0 bases and J lost 4, with 11 bases in between. The CDR3 totals 15 residues.

The chain combines TRBV4-2 with TRBJ1-6, with D possibly being TRBD1 (5 bases). Germline lookup yields CDR1 LGHNA and CDR2 YNFKEQ. The CDR3 has 16 residues. Trimming pared 5 bases from V and 6 bases from J, leaving 17 bases between. The DNA for the CDR3 is TGTGCCAGCAGCGATAATGGACATCCGAGTAATTCACCCCTCCACTTT. It translates to CASSDNGHPSNSPLHF.

The V call is TRBV28, the J call TRBJ1-4, with 7 bases matching TRBD1. Germline trimming cut 6 bases from V and 10 bases from J; bases unmatched to any gene: 5. The V gene's germline CDR1 is MDHEN and CDR2 SYDVKM. CDR3 length: 12 amino acids. The CDR3 DNA reads as TGTGCCAGCAGGGACAGGTTCTTAAAACTGTTTTTT. Amino acids: CASRDRFLKLFF. Full variable domain (remainder filled in from reference TRBV28 and TRBJ1-4): DVKVTQSSRYLVKRTGEKVFLECVQDMDHENMFWYRQDPGLGLRLIYFSYDVKMKEKGDIPEGYSVSREKKERFSLILESASTNQTSMYLCASRDRFLKLFFGSGTQLSVL.

J is TRBJ2-2 and V is TRBV30; possible D gene TRBD1, 6 bases. The length of the CDR3 is 15 residues. V gave up 2 bases and J gave up 1 base, with 11 bases separating them. The germline gives CDR1 GTSNPN, CDR2 SVGIG (reference sequence). The CDR3 region has the DNA TGTGCCTGGAGTAAATCGGACAGGAACACCGGGGAGCTGTTTTTT. Residues: CAWSKSDRNTGELFF.

This chain joins TRBV15 and TRBJ2-3, with D tentatively TRBD1 (6 bases). The CDR3 extends over 16 amino acids. The V gene lost 4 bases and the J gene lost 2 bases, with 16 bases spanning the gap. CDR1 LNHNV and CDR2 YYDKDF come from the germline V gene (reference sequence). The DNA for the CDR3 is TGTGCCACCAGCATCTGGACAGCGCAGCACACAGATACGCAGTATTTT. Its protein is CATSIWTAQHTDTQYF.